The 16 T cell receptor beta chains below were found in one sample sequenced in a study of early T cells in non-severe SARS-CoV-2 infection. MiXCR, run by TCRdb on the 5' RACE reads, gives a single entry per CDR3 protein. The repertoire has about 59,000 distinct CDR3 sequences, over 9.5% of them found once; the top ten carry approximately 2.8%. The sample taken for sequencing was whole blood. Receptors were obtained from an adult who was a healthcare worker with PCR-confirmed SARS-CoV-2 infection or an uninfected control (not recorded which).

This chain links TRBV12-3 or TRBV12-4 with TRBJ1-5; possibly TRBD1 for D (5 bases). V lost 6 bases, J lost 0 bases, and 12 bases lay in between. This CDR3 has 15 residues. CDR3 residues: CASRPGGNSNQPQHF. Written as DNA, the CDR3 is TGTGCCAGCAGGCCCGGGGGGAATAGCAATCAGCCCCAGCATTTT.

This clonotype was counted ten times or more. The chain has TRBV6-6 and TRBJ2-7; the D is unclear. The V gene's germline CDR1 is MNHNY and CDR2 SVGAGI (reference sequence). This CDR3 comprises 14 residues. V gave up 0 bases and J gave up 2 bases, with 8 bases separating them. The CDR3 protein is CASSYSTLTYEQYF. Here the CDR3 DNA reads TGTGCCAGCAGTTACTCGACGTTAACCTACGAGCAGTACTTC.

This chain joins TRBV12-2 and TRBJ2-3. TRBV12-2 is reported as a pseudogene. This CDR3 is 12 amino acids long. CDR3 amino acids: CASPPTPDTQYF. The DNA for the CDR3 is TGTGCAAGTCCCCCGACTCCAGATACGCAGTATTTT.

This clonotype was seen many times. The J gene is TRBJ2-7, the V gene TRBV5-1; 8 bases map to TRBD2. The germline CDR1 and CDR2 sequences are SGHRS and YFSETQ. The CDR3 is made up of 14 amino acids. V was pared by 2 bases and J by 5 bases, with 6 bases of the junction left unmatched. CDR3 protein: CASSLGLAGDEQYF. The CDR3 DNA reads TGCGCCAGCAGCTTAGGACTAGCAGGGGACGAGCAGTACTTC. The variable domain in full, with the rest retrieved from reference TRBV5-1 and TRBJ2-7, is KAGVTQTPRYLIKTRGQQVTLSCSPISGHRSVSWYQQTPGQGLQFLFEYFSETQRNKGNFPGRFSGRQFSNSRSEMNVSTLELGDSALYLCASSLGLAGDEQYFGPGTRLTVT.

The chain couples TRBV12-3 or TRBV12-4 to TRBJ1-5; possibly TRBD1 for D (6 bases). The CDR3 loop spans 12 amino acids. V lost 6 bases and J 7 bases, leaving 10 bases between the germline ends. CDR3 DNA: TGTGCCAGCAGCTTTAGGGGGCAGCCCCAGCATTTT. Translating it yields CASSFRGQPQHF.

Concerning this clonotype itself: This could be a read error, since a much larger clone is one nucleotide away. The chain has TRBV19 and TRBJ1-2; D is ambiguous. CDR1 LNHDA and CDR2 SQIVND come from the germline V gene (reference sequence). Trimming shortened V by 0 bases and J by 0 bases, and 8 bases separated the two germline ends. CDR3 length: 15 amino acids. The CDR3 sequence: CASSIDPMTNYGYTF. CDR3 in DNA: TGTGCCAGTAGTATAGATCCGATGACTAACTATGGCTACACCTTC.

This clonotype was seen a few times. The V and J genes are TRBV27 and TRBJ1-5; 7 bases agree with TRBD1. The V segment lost 4 bases and the J segment 7 bases; nucleotides outside the gene matches: 4. The CDR3 consists of 13 residues. CDR1 and CDR2 from the germline V gene are MNHEY and SMNVEV (reference sequence). CDR3 bases: TGTGCCAGCAGTTGGGGGACAGCCCAGCCCCAGCATTTT. This codes for CASSWGTAQPQHF.

This clonotype occurred many times. The gene calls are TRBV5-1 and TRBJ2-7; D gene unclear. The germline V gene has CDR1 SGHRS and CDR2 YFSETQ. V was trimmed by 4 bases and J by 3 bases, leaving 17 bases between them. This CDR3 contains 15 residues. The DNA of the CDR3 is TGCGCCAGCAGCCCGGCGCCCGGGTCCCGCTACGAGCAGTACTTC. The encoded protein is CASSPAPGSRYEQYF. Full variable domain (outside the CDR3, taken from reference TRBV5-1 and TRBJ2-7): KAGVTQTPRYLIKTRGQQVTLSCSPISGHRSVSWYQQTPGQGLQFLFEYFSETQRNKGNFPGRFSGRQFSNSRSEMNVSTLELGDSALYLCASSPAPGSRYEQYFGPGTRLTVT.

This clonotype was picked up many times. The rearrangement links TRBV6-5 to TRBJ2-7; 9 nucleotides agree with TRBD1. Trimming took 5 bases from V and 0 from J; bases not matched to a gene: 8. In germline, CDR1 is MNHEY, CDR2 SVGAGI. The CDR3 extends over 16 amino acids. In nucleotides, the CDR3 is TGTGCCAGCAGTCGTAGACAGGGGGTGGGCTCCTACGAGCAGTACTTC. Its translation is CASSRRQGVGSYEQYF.

The CDR3 sequence is CASSRQGNTEAFF. The CDR3, as DNA: TGTGCCAGCAGTCGACAGGGTAACACTGAAGCTTTCTTT. The rearrangement uses TRBV7-3 and TRBJ1-1; 7 bases match TRBD1. The CDR3 runs 13 residues. V lost 6 bases, J lost 2 bases, and 3 bases stayed unmatched. CDR1 SGHTA and CDR2 FQGTGA come from the germline V gene.

The chain combines TRBV6-5 with TRBJ2-1; no reliable D call. The CDR3 covers 13 residues. Trimming left V 5 bases short and J 9 bases short, with 14 bases between. Germline CDR1 and CDR2: MNHEY and SVGAGI. CDR3 nucleotides: TGTGCCAGCAGTCACCTTAAGGGAAGTGAGCAGTTCTTC. It yields the protein CASSHLKGSEQFF.

The chain has TRBV12-5 and TRBJ2-3; 7 nucleotides agree with TRBD1. Per germline, CDR1 LGHNT and CDR2 FRNRAP. The CDR3 totals 15 residues. Trimming took 6 bases from V and 2 from J; bases not matched to a gene: 8. The CDR3 here is CASGITGDVTDTQYF. The DNA of the CDR3 is TGTGCTAGTGGGATAACAGGGGATGTCACAGATACGCAGTATTTT.

This clonotype appeared many times. J is TRBJ2-5 and V is TRBV7-9; no definite D call. V was pared by 4 bases and J by 2 bases, with 5 bases between. The CDR3 sequence is 12 residues long. Germline V CDR1 and CDR2: SEHNR, FQNEAQ (reference sequence). CDR3 sequence (DNA): TGTGCCAGCAGCTCGACTCAAGAGACCCAGTACTTC. Its protein is CASSSTQETQYF.

This clonotype was counted only a few times. The V and J genes are TRBV29-1 and TRBJ2-2; 7 nucleotides agree with TRBD1. V lost 6 bases, J lost 6 bases, and 4 bases stayed unmatched. The CDR3 consists of 12 residues. CDR1 and CDR2 (germline): SQVTM, ANQGSEA. The CDR3 loop reads CSVDDRAGELFF. CDR3 DNA sequence: TGCAGCGTGGATGACAGGGCCGGGGAGCTGTTTTTT.

This clonotype was seen many times. The chain is built from TRBV19 and TRBJ2-7; D may match TRBD1 or TRBD2 (5 bases each). Germline loops: CDR1 LNHDA, CDR2 SQIVND (reference sequence). The CDR3 contains 14 residues. Trimming left V 3 bases short and J 1 base short, with 10 bases between. CDR3 nucleotides: TGTGCCAGTAGTATGGGACCCAGGTCCTACGAGCAGTACTTC. As protein: CASSMGPRSYEQYF.

The V gene is TRBV20-1, the J gene TRBJ2-2; D ambiguous. This CDR3 comprises 16 residues. V lost 5 bases to trimming and J lost 5 bases, with 21 bases between them. Germline V gene sequence: CDR1 DFQATT, CDR2 SNEGSKA (reference sequence). The CDR3 region is CSARAYQRATTGELFF. The CDR3 coding sequence is TGCAGTGCTCGTGCTTATCAAAGGGCCACAACCGGGGAGCTGTTTTTT.